Listed below are T cell receptor beta chains from one sample, sequenced in a study of cytomegalovirus exposure and HLA in healthy donors. Clones were sequenced by immunoSEQ multiplex PCR, and TCRdb holds only the in-frame ones, with some missing. The table shows roughly 190,000 clones, with roughly 80% occurring only once. The sample was PBMCs. The receptor set was obtained from a young woman in good health and CMV-seropositive. Each CDR3 is given with its conserved first and last residue. The D gene is left open where the match is weak. Not all rows give a size; the values are once, few, many and, for expanded clones, a class.

d_call,j_call,clone_size,v_call,cdr3_nt,cdr3_aa
TRBD1,TRBJ2-7,-,TRBV7-9,TGTGCCACTGACAGGGGGGCCTACGAGCAGTACTTC,CATDRGAYEQYF
-,TRBJ1-1,-,TRBV12-1,TGTGCCAGCAGCTTTGCGCAAATTGACATACCCGGGGAGAACACTGAAGCTTTCTTT,CASSFAQIDIPGENTEAFF
-,TRBJ2-7,-,TRBV27,TGTGCCAGCAGTTCCCCCGGACTCTCCTACGAGCAGTACTTC,CASSSPGLSYEQYF
-,TRBJ1-1,-,TRBV6-1,TGTGCCAGCAGTCGTCGGGGGAGGGACAACACTGAAGCTTTCTTT,CASSRRGRDNTEAFF
TRBD1,TRBJ2-3,-,TRBV5-1,TGCGCCAGCAGCCTTCCGACAGGGGGCACAGATACGCAGTATTTT,CASSLPTGGTDTQYF
-,TRBJ1-2,-,TRBV27,TGTGCCAGCAGTTCGGGGTCGGGCTACACCTTC,CASSSGSGYTF
-,TRBJ1-2,few,TRBV7-9,TGTGCCAGCAGGCCCGCCCAGGGATTCTATGGCTACACCTTC,CASRPAQGFYGYTF
-,TRBJ2-7,-,TRBV7-2,TGTGCCAGCAGCTTAGCTTCGAGTGACTACGAGCAGTACTTC,CASSLASSDYEQYF
-,TRBJ2-7,-,TRBV6-1,TGTGCCAGCAGTAACGACCTGGGAGGTTCCTACGAGCAGTACTTC,CASSNDLGGSYEQYF
-,TRBJ2-3,-,TRBV12-5,TGTGCTAGTGGCCCTGGACAGAGGGGCACAGATACGCAGTATTTT,CASGPGQRGTDTQYF
TRBD1,TRBJ2-2,-,TRBV29-1,TGCAGCGTTGAGAGGGGGCAAAGGGCCGGGGAGCTGTTTTTT,CSVERGQRAGELFF
TRBD1,TRBJ2-6,-,TRBV6-6,TGTGCCGGGAGGACCGGGACAGGGACGGGGGCCAACGTCCTGACTTTC,CAGRTGTGTGANVLTF
TRBD1,TRBJ2-7,few,TRBV4-2,TGTGCCAGCAGTCCCACAGGGGGCCGCGAGCAGTACTTC,CASSPTGGREQYF
-,TRBJ2-3,few,TRBV6-5,TGTGCCAGCCGTAAGGGGCTCAGCACAGATACGCAGTATTTT,CASRKGLSTDTQYF
-,TRBJ1-1,-,TRBV10-3,TGTGCCATCAGAGGGGGGAACACTGAAGCTTTCTTT,CAIRGGNTEAFF
TRBD1,TRBJ2-7,-,TRBV28,TGTGCCAGCAGTTTATGGGGGGACAGCAAATACGAGCAGTACTTC,CASSLWGDSKYEQYF
-,TRBJ1-6,-,TRBV15,TGTGCCACCAGCAGAGATCTCGTCGAGTCTAGCGTTTCACCCCTCCACTTT,CATSRDLVESSVSPLHF
TRBD2,TRBJ2-7,-,TRBV28,TGTGCCAGCACCAAGAGACTAGCGGGACGCAAGCAGTACTTC,CASTKRLAGRKQYF
TRBD1,TRBJ2-3,-,TRBV10-3,TGTGCCATCAGCGAAGGGACAGGTAGCACAGATACGCAGTATTTT,CAISEGTGSTDTQYF
-,TRBJ1-1,-,TRBV7-2,TGTGCCAGCAGCCGCTGGGCGGGTAACACTGAAGCTTTCTTT,CASSRWAGNTEAFF
TRBD1,TRBJ2-1,-,TRBV27,TGTGCCAGCAGTTTACTCTCGACAGGGAACAATGAGCAGTTCTTC,CASSLLSTGNNEQFF
-,TRBJ2-1,-,TRBV30,TGTGCCTGGAGTACATGGAGCGTGGGTGAGCAGTTCTTC,CAWSTWSVGEQFF
TRBD1,TRBJ1-2,-,TRBV13,TGTGCCAGCAGCTCACTGGGACAGGGCTATGGCTACACCTTC,CASSSLGQGYGYTF
TRBD1,TRBJ1-1,-,TRBV18,TGTGCCAGCTCACTCGGGACAGGGAAGGTTGAAGCTTTCTTT,CASSLGTGKVEAFF
-,TRBJ2-7,-,TRBV6-5,TGTGCCAGCAGCTACGGGGGCTCGAGGGAGCAGTACTTC,CASSYGGSREQYF
-,TRBJ1-1,-,TRBV28,TGTGCCAGCAGTTTATCGTCTGGGAGGGGCACTGAAGCTTTCTTT,CASSLSSGRGTEAFF
TRBD1,TRBJ1-2,-,TRBV2,TGTGCCAGCAGCGTGACAGGGACCTATGGCTACACCTTC,CASSVTGTYGYTF
-,TRBJ2-1,once,TRBV7-2,TGTGCCAGCAGCACTAGCCTCTCCTACAATGAGCAGTTCTTC,CASSTSLSYNEQFF
TRBD1,TRBJ1-2,-,TRBV5-6,TGTGCCAGCAGCTTCGGGACAGGGGGACACTATGGCTACACCTTC,CASSFGTGGHYGYTF
-,TRBJ1-6,-,TRBV5-1,TGCGCCAGCAGCTTGAGCAATAATTCACCCCTCCACTTT,CASSLSNNSPLHF
-,TRBJ2-7,-,TRBV4-3,TGCGCCAGCAGCCAAGGGGGCTTCGGCGAGCAGTACTTC,CASSQGGFGEQYF
TRBD1,TRBJ1-3,-,TRBV7-8,TGTGCCAGCAGCTTATTATACAGGGGATCTGGAAACACCATATATTTT,CASSLLYRGSGNTIYF
-,TRBJ2-5,-,TRBV7-2,TGTGCCAGCAGCTTAGGGTCGGTAGAGACCCAGTACTTC,CASSLGSVETQYF
TRBD2,TRBJ2-3,-,TRBV7-3,TGTGCCAGCAGCCCCACGGGACTAATCACAGATACGCAGTATTTT,CASSPTGLITDTQYF
TRBD2,TRBJ2-7,-,TRBV10-3,TGTGCCATCAGTGTAGGTGCGGGAGAGGTAACGGCGTGGGAGCAGTACTTC,CAISVGAGEVTAWEQYF
TRBD2,TRBJ2-1,once,TRBV7-3,TGTGCCAGCAGCTTAGTTGGGGGGGACCATCCCTCCTACAATGAGCAGTTCTTC,CASSLVGGDHPSYNEQFF
TRBD2,TRBJ2-5,-,TRBV11-3,TGTGCCAGCAGCGGAGGGGGGCTAGCGGGAGTTGAGACCCAGTACTTC,CASSGGGLAGVETQYF
-,TRBJ1-1,-,TRBV11-2,TGTGCCAGCAGCTTAGACAGTGCCGAAGCTTTCTTT,CASSLDSAEAFF
TRBD2,TRBJ2-7,few,TRBV18,TGTGCCAGCTCACCACCGGGACTAGCGGAGCAGTACTTC,CASSPPGLAEQYF
TRBD1,TRBJ2-5,-,TRBV9,TGTGCCAGCAGCGTTGCAGGGGGCGAATCGGAGACCCAGTACTTC,CASSVAGGESETQYF
-,TRBJ2-3,-,TRBV10-1,TGCGCCAGCAGTGGGGAGACCCCGGGCAGCCGCCGGTGCACAGATACGCAGTATTTT,CASSGETPGSRRCTDTQYF
-,TRBJ2-5,-,TRBV11-2,TGTGCCAGCAGCTTATCAGAGTCCGGTCTCGGGGAGCAGTACTTC,CASSLSESGLGEQYF
TRBD1,TRBJ2-5,-,TRBV2,TGTGCCAGCAGGAGGGGGCGAGGAGGTGGTCAAGAGACCCAGTACTTC,CASRRGRGGGQETQYF
-,TRBJ1-2,-,TRBV5-6,TGTGCCAGCAGCTCATCCAGGGGCTATGGCTACACCTTC,CASSSSRGYGYTF
TRBD1,TRBJ2-5,-,TRBV5-6,TGTGCCAGCACCCTCCCCGGGACAGGGGGGGAGGAGACCCAGTACTTC,CASTLPGTGGEETQYF
-,TRBJ2-3,-,TRBV7-9,TGTGCCAGCAGCGCAAATACTAGCCCCACAGATACGCAGTATTTT,CASSANTSPTDTQYF
TRBD2,TRBJ2-7,-,TRBV28,TGTGCCAGCAGCTCCGCGACTAGCGGGAATCGCTACGAGCAGTACTTC,CASSSATSGNRYEQYF
-,TRBJ1-2,-,TRBV28,TGTGCCAGCTCTGGGCAGGCCCCATATGGCTACACCTTC,CASSGQAPYGYTF
-,TRBJ1-1,-,TRBV2,TGTGCCAGCAGCGTAAGACAGGTGGTGAACACTGAAGCTTTCTTT,CASSVRQVVNTEAFF